Detailed here is one TCR beta chain. TCRdb reprocessed the 5' RACE reads with MiXCR, giving one entry per CDR3 protein. Seen here are more than 300,000 distinct CDR3 sequences, roughly 6.8% observed once, and the top ten hold roughly a sixth. The data belong to a study of T cells after yellow fever vaccination. The CDR3 covers 15 residues. V dropped 2 bases and J dropped 1 base, with 11 bases sitting between them. Germline CDR1 and CDR2: SGHRS and YFSETQ. This clonotype originated in a man younger than 35 who received the YFV17D yellow fever vaccine. Material: PBMCs, obtained approximately 47 days after the first yellow fever vaccination. The chain combines TRBV5-1 with TRBJ2-3; unclear D gene. The CDR3 loop reads CASSFKQVGTDTQYF. CDR3 coding DNA: TGCGCCAGCAGCTTCAAGCAGGTTGGCACAGATACGCAGTATTTT.